This TCR beta chain was captured by sequencing in a study of T cell repertoires in aging, cancer and after chemotherapy. This clonotype has a handful of counts. Multiplex touch-down PCR with TRB-A/B primers amplified rearranged V-D-J TRB sequences. TCRdb redid the calling of the multiplex PCR reads with MiXCR, one entry per CDR3 protein. There are several thousand distinct CDR3 sequences in the sample; under 35% occur only once, and around 45% lies in the top ten. The template was genomic DNA from peripheral blood, not RNA. Specimen: blood. The TCR originated in a human donor in good health.

The CDR3 sequence: CASSLDGYEQYF. The CDR3 DNA reads as TGCGCCAGCAGCTTGGACGGCTACGAGCAGTACTTC. The chain uses TRBV5-1 and TRBJ2-7; unclear D gene. This CDR3 spans 12 amino acids. V lost 0 bases and J 3 bases, leaving 4 bases between the germline ends. Germline CDR1 is SGHRS and CDR2 is YFSETQ.